This T cell receptor (beta chain) was recovered during a study of T cell responses to AZD1222 COVID-19 vaccine. Overall study findings and caveats: Vaccine-related CD4 TCRs covered spike, predominating at 160-218 and 743-854. Donor demographics were predominantly white British with a female majority; clonal diversity may be underestimated. Baseline seropositivity occurred in only 5 or 6 AZD1222 recipients.

Notes on this clone: The target antigen is unknown.

Second-dose recipients at about 4 or about 12 weeks were treated as one pooled group. Only in-frame clones appear in the TCRdb table, and some are missing; sequencing was by immunoSEQ multiplex PCR. The table lists 180,000 or so clones, around 93% of them singletons. Trimming took 4 bases from V and 4 from J, leaving 14 bases between them. The V gene's germline CDR1 is SGHTA and CDR2 FQGNSA. This CDR3 region has 15 residues. The material sequenced was peripheral blood, taken 28 days after the second AZD1222 dose. The TCR originated in an adult who received the AZD1222 COVID-19 vaccine. The V gene is TRBV7-2, the J gene TRBJ1-3; D perhaps matches TRBD1 (6 bases). CDR3 in DNA: TGTGCCAGCAGCTCAACAGGGCTTACGGGAAACACCATATATTTT. Its protein product is CASSSTGLTGNTIYF.